This TCR beta chain was sequenced in a study of CD8+CD57+ T cells in acquired aplastic anemia. Study as a whole: Each DNA sample taken from sorted CD4+ and CD8+ cells came to approximately 3.2 ug on average.

This clonotype was picked up one time. Its antigen remains unidentified. Study outcomes and limitations: A set of some 28 CD8+ CDR3 sequences was shared between patients and controls, and these sequences appeared highly expressed in patients.

The study profiled TCR beta VDJ and CDR3 using genomic DNA as template. TCRdb passed the reads through MiXCR, listing each CDR3 protein once. This table holds around 250,000 distinct CDR3 sequences, approximately 56% found once. V dropped 5 bases and J dropped 2 bases, with 17 bases sitting between them. Germline assignment: CDR1 SEHNR and CDR2 FQNEAQ (reference sequence). The CDR3 extends over 16 amino acids. This chain joins TRBV7-9 and TRBJ2-3; D possibly corresponds to TRBD2 (6 bases). The source material was sorted CD4+, CD8+, or CD8+CD57+ T cells (not recorded which) from PBMCs. This TCR was recovered from a human donor with severe aplastic anemia or a healthy control (not recorded which). This CDR3 reads CASSQGRLAATDTQYF. The CDR3 DNA is TGTGCCAGCAGCCAAGGAAGGTTAGCGGCCACAGATACGCAGTATTTT.